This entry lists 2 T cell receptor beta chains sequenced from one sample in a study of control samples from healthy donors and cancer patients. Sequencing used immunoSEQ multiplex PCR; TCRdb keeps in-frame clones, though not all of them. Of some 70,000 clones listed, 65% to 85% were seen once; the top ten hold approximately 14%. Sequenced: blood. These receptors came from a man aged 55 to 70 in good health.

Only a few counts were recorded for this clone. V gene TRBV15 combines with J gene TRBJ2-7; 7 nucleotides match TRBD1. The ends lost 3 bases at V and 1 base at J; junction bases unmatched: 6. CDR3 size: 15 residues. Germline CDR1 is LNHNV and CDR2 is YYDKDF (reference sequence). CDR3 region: CATSRMTGRSYEQYF. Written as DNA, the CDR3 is TGTGCCACCAGCAGGATGACAGGGCGTTCCTACGAGCAGTACTTC.

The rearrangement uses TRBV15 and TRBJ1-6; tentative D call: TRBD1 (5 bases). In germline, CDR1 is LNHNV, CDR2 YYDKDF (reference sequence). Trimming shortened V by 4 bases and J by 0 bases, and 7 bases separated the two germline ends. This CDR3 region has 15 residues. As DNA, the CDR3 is TGTGCCACCAGCACAGGGAGCTCCTATAATTCACCCCTCCACTTT. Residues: CATSTGSSYNSPLHF. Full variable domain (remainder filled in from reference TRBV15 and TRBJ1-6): DAMVIQNPRYQVTQFGKPVTLSCSQTLNHNVMYWYQQKSSQAPKLLFHYYDKDFNNEADTPDNFQSRRPNTSFCFLDIRSPGLGDTAMYLCATSTGSSYNSPLHFGNGTRLTVT.